The source of this T cell receptor beta chain is a study of early T cells in non-severe SARS-CoV-2 infection. Across the whole study: Alpha and beta chains were unpaired, from unsorted whole-blood bulk RNA.

Unique molecular identifiers (one per individual cDNA molecule) were attached. In TCRdb, the 5' RACE reads were re-called with MiXCR into one record per CDR3 protein. The table records roughly 69,000 distinct CDR3 sequences, roughly 9.4% of them present only once. V was pared by 8 bases and J by 6 bases, with 7 bases of the junction left unmatched. CDR3 length: 13 amino acids. The receptor's source is an adult who was a healthcare worker with PCR-confirmed SARS-CoV-2 infection or an uninfected control (not recorded which). This chain uses TRBV12-3 or TRBV12-4 with TRBJ2-1; 7 bases match TRBD2. The sequenced sample consisted of whole blood. CDR3 sequence reads: CASGSGLFNEQFF. CDR3 sequence (DNA): TGTGCCAGCGGCTCGGGACTATTCAATGAGCAGTTCTTC.